These T cell receptor beta chains were read from a single sample in a study of blood T cell repertoires in COVID-19. Assay used: immunoSEQ multiplex PCR; TCRdb lists only in-frame clones, some missing. Of approximately 240,000 clones listed, roughly 80% are singletons. The specimen was peripheral blood. Every receptor here comes from a woman at least 80 years old with active or convalescent COVID-19. The CDR3 runs from the conserved cysteine through the conserved F or W. A D gene is named only where the DNA matches it firmly. The listing skips clone size in some rows; elsewhere it reads once, few, many or a size class.

CDR3 length: 16
D gene: NA
J gene: TRBJ2-6
V gene: TRBV21-1
clone size: once
CDR3 DNA: TGTGCCAGCAGCAAATCTAGGGACACTGGGGCCAACGTCCTGACTTTC
CDR3 protein: CASSKSRDTGANVLTF

CDR3 length: 13
D gene: NA
J gene: TRBJ2-2
V gene: TRBV3-1/TRBV3-2
clone size: NA
CDR3 DNA: TGTGCCAGCAGCCAAGCCCCCGCCGGGGAGCTGTTTTTT
CDR3 protein: CASSQAPAGELFF

CDR3 length: 13
D gene: TRBD1
J gene: TRBJ1-5
V gene: TRBV6-5
clone size: NA
CDR3 DNA: TGTGCCAGCAGCCTCAACAGACAGGGGATCCAGCATTTT
CDR3 protein: CASSLNRQGIQHF

CDR3 length: 16
D gene: NA
J gene: TRBJ2-1
V gene: TRBV21-1
clone size: NA
CDR3 DNA: TGTGCCAGCAGCAAAGGGAGGTGTCGATTATACAATGAGCAGTTCTTC
CDR3 protein: CASSKGRCRLYNEQFF

CDR3 length: 14
D gene: TRBD2
J gene: TRBJ2-1
V gene: TRBV10-1
clone size: NA
CDR3 DNA: TGCGCCCGGAGGACTAGCGCATCCTACAATGAGCAGTTCTTC
CDR3 protein: CARRTSASYNEQFF

CDR3 length: 13
D gene: TRBD1
J gene: TRBJ2-1
V gene: TRBV11-1
clone size: NA
CDR3 DNA: TGTGCCAGCAGCGGGCAACAGGGGCTTGAGCAGTTCTTC
CDR3 protein: CASSGQQGLEQFF

CDR3 length: 15
D gene: NA
J gene: TRBJ1-4
V gene: TRBV18
clone size: once
CDR3 DNA: TGTGCCAGCTCACCACGTTCAGGGAAGGGTGAAAAACTGTTTTTT
CDR3 protein: CASSPRSGKGEKLFF

CDR3 length: 16
D gene: TRBD1
J gene: TRBJ2-5
V gene: TRBV5-1
clone size: NA
CDR3 DNA: TGCGCCAGCAGCTCGACGACCCAGGGGGACCAAGAGACCCAGTACTTC
CDR3 protein: CASSSTTQGDQETQYF

CDR3 length: 13
D gene: NA
J gene: TRBJ2-3
V gene: TRBV5-1
clone size: few
CDR3 DNA: TGCGCCAGCAGCTTTCAACAGGGTGATACGCAGTATTTT
CDR3 protein: CASSFQQGDTQYF

CDR3 length: 16
D gene: NA
J gene: TRBJ2-5
V gene: TRBV3-1/TRBV3-2
clone size: NA
CDR3 DNA: TGTGCCAGCAGCCTTCGCCCTGGCCCCAGTTTGAAGACCCAGTACTTC
CDR3 protein: CASSLRPGPSLKTQYF

CDR3 length: 13
D gene: NA
J gene: TRBJ2-1
V gene: TRBV27
clone size: NA
CDR3 DNA: TGTGCCAGCAGTTTAAAGGAGGGCAATGAGCAGTTCTTC
CDR3 protein: CASSLKEGNEQFF

CDR3 length: 14
D gene: TRBD2
J gene: TRBJ2-7
V gene: TRBV6-5
clone size: NA
CDR3 DNA: TGTGCCAGCAGTTCCCGGGGGGAGTACTACGAGCAGTACTTC
CDR3 protein: CASSSRGEYYEQYF

CDR3 length: 15
D gene: TRBD1
J gene: TRBJ1-1
V gene: TRBV3-1/TRBV3-2
clone size: NA
CDR3 DNA: TGTGCCACCCAGCCAGGGACAGGGGGATACACTGAAGCTTTCTTT
CDR3 protein: CATQPGTGGYTEAFF

CDR3 length: 15
D gene: TRBD1
J gene: TRBJ1-1
V gene: TRBV5-1
clone size: few
CDR3 DNA: TGCGCCAGCAGCACTACCGGACAGGGGGCAACTGAAGCTTTCTTT
CDR3 protein: CASSTTGQGATEAFF

CDR3 length: 16
D gene: TRBD1
J gene: TRBJ1-2
V gene: TRBV2
clone size: NA
CDR3 DNA: TGTGCCAGCAGTGAAGCGCGGGCAGGGGGAAGGTATGGCTACACCTTC
CDR3 protein: CASSEARAGGRYGYTF

CDR3 length: 14
D gene: NA
J gene: TRBJ2-1
V gene: TRBV10-2
clone size: NA
CDR3 DNA: TGCGCCAGTTATAGCGGCAGCTCCTACAATGAGCAGTTCTTC
CDR3 protein: CASYSGSSYNEQFF

CDR3 length: 14
D gene: NA
J gene: TRBJ1-1
V gene: TRBV5-6
clone size: NA
CDR3 DNA: TGTGCCAGCAGCTTGGCCTACCAGGGGACTGAAGCTTTCTTT
CDR3 protein: CASSLAYQGTEAFF

CDR3 length: 16
D gene: TRBD1
J gene: TRBJ2-3
V gene: TRBV24-1
clone size: NA
CDR3 DNA: TGTGCCACCAGTGATTCGGGACAGGGGGTGACAGATACGCAGTATTTT
CDR3 protein: CATSDSGQGVTDTQYF

CDR3 length: 14
D gene: NA
J gene: TRBJ2-3
V gene: TRBV29-1
clone size: NA
CDR3 DNA: TGCAGCGTCACAGGGTCATTTAGCACAGATACGCAGTATTTT
CDR3 protein: CSVTGSFSTDTQYF

CDR3 length: 15
D gene: TRBD1
J gene: TRBJ2-3
V gene: TRBV24-1
clone size: NA
CDR3 DNA: TGTGCCACCAGTGACCCGGGACAGGGCACAGATACGCAGTATTTT
CDR3 protein: CATSDPGQGTDTQYF

CDR3 length: 14
D gene: TRBD1
J gene: TRBJ1-2
V gene: TRBV5-1
clone size: NA
CDR3 DNA: TGCGCCAGCAGCCCCCGGACAGGGCTCTATGGCTACACCTTC
CDR3 protein: CASSPRTGLYGYTF

CDR3 length: 14
D gene: NA
J gene: TRBJ1-2
V gene: TRBV19
clone size: NA
CDR3 DNA: TGTGCCAGTAGTATATCGGAGGGGACCTATGGCTACACCTTC
CDR3 protein: CASSISEGTYGYTF